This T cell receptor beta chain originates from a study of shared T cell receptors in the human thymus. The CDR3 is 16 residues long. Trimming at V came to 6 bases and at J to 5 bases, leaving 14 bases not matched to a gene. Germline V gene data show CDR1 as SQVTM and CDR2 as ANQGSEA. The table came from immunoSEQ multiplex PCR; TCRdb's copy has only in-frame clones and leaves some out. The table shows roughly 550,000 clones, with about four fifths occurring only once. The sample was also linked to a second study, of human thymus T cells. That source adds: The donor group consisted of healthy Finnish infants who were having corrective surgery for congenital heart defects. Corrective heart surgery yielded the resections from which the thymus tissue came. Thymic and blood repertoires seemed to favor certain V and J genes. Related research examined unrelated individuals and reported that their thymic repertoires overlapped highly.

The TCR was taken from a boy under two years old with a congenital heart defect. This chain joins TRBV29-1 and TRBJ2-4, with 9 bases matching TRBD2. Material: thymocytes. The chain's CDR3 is CSVGVAREGPENIQYF. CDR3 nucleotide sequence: TGCAGCGTAGGGGTGGCGCGGGAGGGACCTGAAAACATTCAGTACTTC.